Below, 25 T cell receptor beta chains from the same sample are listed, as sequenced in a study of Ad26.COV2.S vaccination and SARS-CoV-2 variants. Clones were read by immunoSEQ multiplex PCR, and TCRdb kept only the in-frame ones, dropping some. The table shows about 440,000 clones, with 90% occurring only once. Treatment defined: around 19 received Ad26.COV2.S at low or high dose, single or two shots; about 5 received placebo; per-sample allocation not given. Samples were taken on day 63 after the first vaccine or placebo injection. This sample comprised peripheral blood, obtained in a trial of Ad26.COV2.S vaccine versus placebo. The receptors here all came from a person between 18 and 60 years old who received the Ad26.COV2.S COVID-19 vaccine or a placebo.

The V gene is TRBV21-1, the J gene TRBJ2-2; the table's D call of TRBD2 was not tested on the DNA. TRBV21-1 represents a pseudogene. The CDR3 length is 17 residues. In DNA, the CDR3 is TGTGCCAGCAGCCCCCGAGGGGCGGGAGGGAACACCGGGGAGCTGTTTTTT. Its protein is CASSPRGAGGNTGELFF.

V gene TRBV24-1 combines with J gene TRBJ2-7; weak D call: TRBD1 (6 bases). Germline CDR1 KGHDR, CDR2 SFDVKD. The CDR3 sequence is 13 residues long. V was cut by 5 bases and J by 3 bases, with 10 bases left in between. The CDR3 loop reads CATSGQENYEQYF. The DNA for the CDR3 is TGTGCCACCAGTGGACAGGAAAACTACGAGCAGTACTTC.

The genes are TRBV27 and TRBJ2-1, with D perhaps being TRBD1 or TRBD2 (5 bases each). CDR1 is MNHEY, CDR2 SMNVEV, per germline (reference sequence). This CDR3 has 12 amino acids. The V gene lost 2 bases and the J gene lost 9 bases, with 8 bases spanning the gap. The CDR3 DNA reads TGTGCCAGCAGTTTAGAGGGGTTTGAGCAGTTCTTC. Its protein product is CASSLEGFEQFF.

As DNA, the CDR3 is TGTGCCAGCAGCTTACTCCTAGCGCGCTCCTACGAGCAGTACTTC. Translated: CASSLLLARSYEQYF. V is TRBV7-9 and J is TRBJ2-7, with a possible D match to TRBD2 (6 bases). From germline, CDR1 is SEHNR and CDR2 FQNEAQ (reference sequence). The ends were cut back, 2 bases at V and 0 bases at J, with 11 bases in the middle. There are 15 residues in the CDR3.

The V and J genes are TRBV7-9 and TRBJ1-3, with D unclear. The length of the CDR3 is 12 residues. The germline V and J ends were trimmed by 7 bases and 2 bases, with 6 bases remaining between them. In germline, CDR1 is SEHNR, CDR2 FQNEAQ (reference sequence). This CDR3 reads CASTGTGNTIYF. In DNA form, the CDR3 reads TGTGCCAGCACCGGGACTGGAAACACCATATATTTT. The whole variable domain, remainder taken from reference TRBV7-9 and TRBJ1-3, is DTGVSQNPRHKITKRGQNVTFRCDPISEHNRLYWYRQTLGQGPEFLTYFQNEAQLEKSRLLSDRFSAERPKGSFSTLEIQRTEQGDSAMYLCASTGTGNTIYFGEGSWLTVV.

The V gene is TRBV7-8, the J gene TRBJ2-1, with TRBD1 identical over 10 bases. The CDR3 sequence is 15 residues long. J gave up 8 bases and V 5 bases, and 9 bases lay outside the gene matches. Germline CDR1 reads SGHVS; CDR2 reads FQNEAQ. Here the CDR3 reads CASSTLTGGRDEQFF. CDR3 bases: TGTGCCAGCAGCACCCTGACAGGGGGCAGGGATGAGCAGTTCTTC.

The CDR3 is CASCSGPTGSGNTIYF. In DNA, the CDR3 is TGTGCCAGCTGCTCAGGACCGACAGGGTCTGGAAACACCATATATTTT. This chain links TRBV5-6 with TRBJ1-3; 7 bases are a match to TRBD1. The CDR3 runs 16 residues. Germline trimming cut 7 bases from V and 1 base from J; bases unmatched to any gene: 11. Germline assignment: CDR1 SGHDT and CDR2 YYEEEE.

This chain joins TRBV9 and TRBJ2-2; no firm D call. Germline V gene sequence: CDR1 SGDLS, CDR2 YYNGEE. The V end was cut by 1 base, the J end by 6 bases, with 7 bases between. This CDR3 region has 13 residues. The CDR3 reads CASSVRGPGELFF. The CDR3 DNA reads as TGTGCCAGCAGCGTACGAGGTCCCGGGGAGCTGTTTTTT.

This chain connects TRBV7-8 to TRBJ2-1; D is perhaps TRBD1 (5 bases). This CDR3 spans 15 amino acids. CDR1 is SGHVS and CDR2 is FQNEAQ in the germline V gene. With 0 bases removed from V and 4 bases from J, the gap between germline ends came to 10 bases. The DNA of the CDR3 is TGTGCCAGCAGCTTAGCTTCCAGGGTGTACAATGAGCAGTTCTTC. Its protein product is CASSLASRVYNEQFF.

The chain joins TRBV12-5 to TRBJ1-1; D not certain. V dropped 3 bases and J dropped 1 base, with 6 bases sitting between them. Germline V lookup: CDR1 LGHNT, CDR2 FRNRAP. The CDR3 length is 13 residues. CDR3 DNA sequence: TGTGCTAGTGGTTTAAGGCGGAACACTGAAGCTTTCTTT. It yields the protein CASGLRRNTEAFF. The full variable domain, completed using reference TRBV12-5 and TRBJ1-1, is DARVTQTPRHKVTEMGQEVTMRCQPILGHNTVFWYRQTMMQGLELLAYFRNRAPLDDSGMPKDRFSAEMPDATLATLKIQPSEPRDSAVYFCASGLRRNTEAFFGQGTRLTVV.

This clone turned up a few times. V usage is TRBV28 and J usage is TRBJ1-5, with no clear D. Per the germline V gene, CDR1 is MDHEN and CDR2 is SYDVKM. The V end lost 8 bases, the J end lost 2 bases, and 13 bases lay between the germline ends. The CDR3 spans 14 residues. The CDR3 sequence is CASGDPGGNQPQHF. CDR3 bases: TGTGCCAGCGGAGACCCTGGGGGCAATCAGCCCCAGCATTTT.

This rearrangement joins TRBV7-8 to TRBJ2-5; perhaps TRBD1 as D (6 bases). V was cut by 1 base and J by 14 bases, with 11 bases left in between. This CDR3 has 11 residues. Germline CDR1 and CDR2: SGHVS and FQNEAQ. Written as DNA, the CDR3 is TGTGCCAGCAGCTTAGGGGACAACCTCTACTTC. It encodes CASSLGDNLYF.

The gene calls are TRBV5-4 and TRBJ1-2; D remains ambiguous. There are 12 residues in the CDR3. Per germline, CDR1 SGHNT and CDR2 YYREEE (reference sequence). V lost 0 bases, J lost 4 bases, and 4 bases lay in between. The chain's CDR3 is CASSLGAYGYTF. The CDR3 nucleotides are TGTGCCAGCAGCTTGGGGGCCTATGGCTACACCTTC.

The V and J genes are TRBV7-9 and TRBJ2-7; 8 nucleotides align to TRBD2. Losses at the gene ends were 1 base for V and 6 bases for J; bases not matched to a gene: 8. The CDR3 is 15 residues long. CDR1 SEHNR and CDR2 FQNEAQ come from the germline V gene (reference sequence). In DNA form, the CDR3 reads TGTGCCAGCAGCTTAGACGGTGCGGGAGGCGGCGAGCAGTACTTC. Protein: CASSLDGAGGGEQYF.

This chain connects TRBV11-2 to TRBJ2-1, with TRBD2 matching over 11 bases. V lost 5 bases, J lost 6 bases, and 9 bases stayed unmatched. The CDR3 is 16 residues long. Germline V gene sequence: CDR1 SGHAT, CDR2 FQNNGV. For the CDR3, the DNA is TGTGCCAGCAGCCCGCCCGGACTAGCGGGCCCCAATGAGCAGTTCTTC. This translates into CASSPPGLAGPNEQFF. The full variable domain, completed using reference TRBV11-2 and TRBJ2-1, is EAGVAQSPRYKIIEKRQSVAFWCNPISGHATLYWYQQILGQGPKLLIQFQNNGVVDDSQLPKDRFSAERLKGVDSTLKIQPAKLEDSAVYLCASSPPGLAGPNEQFFGPGTRLTVL.

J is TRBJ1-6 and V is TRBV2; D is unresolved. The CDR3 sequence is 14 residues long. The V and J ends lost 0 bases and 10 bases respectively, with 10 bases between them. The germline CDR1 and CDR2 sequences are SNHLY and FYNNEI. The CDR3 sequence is CASSEAGVLSPLHF. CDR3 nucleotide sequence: TGTGCCAGCAGTGAAGCCGGGGTTTTGTCACCCCTCCACTTT.

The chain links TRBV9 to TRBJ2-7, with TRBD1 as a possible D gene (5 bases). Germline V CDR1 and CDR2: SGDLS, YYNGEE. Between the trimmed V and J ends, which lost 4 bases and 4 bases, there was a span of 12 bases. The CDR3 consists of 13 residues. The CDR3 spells CASSPAGRYEQYF. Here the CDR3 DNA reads TGTGCCAGCAGCCCCGCAGGGCGGTACGAGCAGTACTTC.

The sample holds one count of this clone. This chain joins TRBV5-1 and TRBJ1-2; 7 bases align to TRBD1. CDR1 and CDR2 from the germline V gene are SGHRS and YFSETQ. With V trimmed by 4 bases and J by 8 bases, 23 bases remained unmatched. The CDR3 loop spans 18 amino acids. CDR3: CASSQLPPTGLRIGGYTF. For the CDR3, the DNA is TGCGCCAGCAGCCAGTTACCTCCGACAGGGCTTAGGATCGGCGGCTACACCTTC.

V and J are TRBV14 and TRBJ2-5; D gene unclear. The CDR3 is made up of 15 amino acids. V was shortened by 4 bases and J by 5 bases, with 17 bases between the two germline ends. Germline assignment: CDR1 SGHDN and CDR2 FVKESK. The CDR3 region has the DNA TGTGCCAGCAGCCCCACAGTCGCGAGCCCGGAGACCCAGTACTTC. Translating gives CASSPTVASPETQYF.

CDR3 region: CASSGGQGHGYTF. CDR3 DNA: TGTGCCAGCAGTGGCGGACAGGGTCATGGCTACACCTTC. The J gene is TRBJ1-2, the V gene TRBV27; 8 nucleotides line up with TRBD1. This CDR3 is built from 13 residues. Germline lookup yields CDR1 MNHEY and CDR2 SMNVEV (reference sequence). J gave up 6 bases and V 5 bases, and 5 bases lay outside the gene matches.

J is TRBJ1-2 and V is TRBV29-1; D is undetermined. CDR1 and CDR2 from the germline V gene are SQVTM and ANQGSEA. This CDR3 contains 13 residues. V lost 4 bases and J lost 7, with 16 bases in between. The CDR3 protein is CSVGSLATGGYTF. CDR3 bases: TGCAGCGTTGGGTCGCTGGCAACGGGTGGCTACACCTTC. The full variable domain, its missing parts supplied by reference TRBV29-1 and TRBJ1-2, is SAVISQKPSRDICQRGTSLTIQCQVDSQVTMMFWYRQQPGQSLTLIATANQGSEATYESGFVIDKFPISRPNLTFSTLTVSNMSPEDSSIYLCSVGSLATGGYTFGSGTRLTVV.

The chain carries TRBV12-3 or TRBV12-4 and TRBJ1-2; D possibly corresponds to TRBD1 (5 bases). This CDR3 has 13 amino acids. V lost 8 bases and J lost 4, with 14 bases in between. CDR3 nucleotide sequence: TGTGCCAGCCAACGGGCTAGGGGCTATGGCTACACCTTC. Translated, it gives CASQRARGYGYTF.

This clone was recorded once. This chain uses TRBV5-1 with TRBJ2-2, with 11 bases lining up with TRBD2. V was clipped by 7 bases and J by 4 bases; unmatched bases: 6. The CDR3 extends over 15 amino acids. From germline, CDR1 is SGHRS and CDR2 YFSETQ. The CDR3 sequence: CASELAGAGTGELFF. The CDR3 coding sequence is TGCGCCAGCGAACTAGCGGGAGCGGGCACCGGGGAGCTGTTTTTT.

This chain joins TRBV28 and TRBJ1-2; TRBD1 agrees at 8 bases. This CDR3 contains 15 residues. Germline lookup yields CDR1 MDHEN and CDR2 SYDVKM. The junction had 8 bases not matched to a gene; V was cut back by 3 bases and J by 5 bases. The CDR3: CASSFQDRGRYGYTF. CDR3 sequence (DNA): TGTGCCAGCAGTTTTCAAGACAGGGGACGGTATGGCTACACCTTC.

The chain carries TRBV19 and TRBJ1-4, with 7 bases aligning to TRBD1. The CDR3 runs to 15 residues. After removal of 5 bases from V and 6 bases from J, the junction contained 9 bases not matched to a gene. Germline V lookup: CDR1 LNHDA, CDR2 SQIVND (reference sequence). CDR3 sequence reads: CASSAYRGFDEKLFF. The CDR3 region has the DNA TGTGCCAGTAGTGCGTACAGGGGCTTCGATGAAAAACTGTTTTTT.